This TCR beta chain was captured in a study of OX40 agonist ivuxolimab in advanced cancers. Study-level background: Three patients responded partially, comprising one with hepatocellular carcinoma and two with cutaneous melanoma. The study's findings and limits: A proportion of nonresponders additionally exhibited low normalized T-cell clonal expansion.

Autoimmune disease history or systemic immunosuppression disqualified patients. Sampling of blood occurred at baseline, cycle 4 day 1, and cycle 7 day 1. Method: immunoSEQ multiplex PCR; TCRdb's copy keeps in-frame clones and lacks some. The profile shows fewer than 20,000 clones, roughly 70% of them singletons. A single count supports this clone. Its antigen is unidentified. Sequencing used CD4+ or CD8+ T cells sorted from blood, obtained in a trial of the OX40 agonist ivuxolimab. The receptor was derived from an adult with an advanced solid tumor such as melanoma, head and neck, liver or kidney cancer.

CDR3 sequence: CATNSRDRDSGANVLTF. The CDR3 region has the DNA TGTGCCACCAATAGCCGGGACAGGGATTCTGGGGCCAACGTCCTGACTTTC. The V gene is TRBV2, the J gene TRBJ2-6; 9 bases align to TRBD1. The V segment lost 10 bases and the J segment 1 base; nucleotides outside the gene matches: 11. The CDR3 has 17 residues. Germline V gene lookup returns CDR1 SNHLY and CDR2 FYNNEI.